This TCR beta chain derives from a study of cytotoxic CD8 clonotypes in ibrutinib-treated CLL. Findings of the study overall: Collection times varied between progressing and sustained-remission patients.

TCRdb keeps only in-frame clones here, not all; method: immunoSEQ multiplex PCR. The sample has more than 110,000 clones, 70% to 90% seen once. This clone was counted a single time. Its antigen is unidentified. This clonotype was sampled from a human donor with chronic lymphocytic leukemia. The input for sequencing was PBMCs, taken after 36 months of ibrutinib treatment.

The CDR3 reads CATSPRDYQETQYF. In DNA form, the CDR3 reads TGTGCCACCAGCCCCAGGGACTACCAAGAGACCCAGTACTTC. V and J are TRBV15 and TRBJ2-5, with a tentative D call TRBD2 (6 bases). The CDR3 has 14 amino acids. V was pared by 5 bases and J by 0 bases, with 10 bases between. Germline V lookup: CDR1 LNHNV, CDR2 YYDKDF (reference sequence).